These 25 T cell receptor beta chains were all obtained from the same sample, sequenced in a study of blood T cells in healthy people across ages. A second PCR of roughly 7 to 11 cycles used a sample-barcoded 5' primer and a J-beta primer mix. MiXCR was run by TCRdb on the 5' RACE reads, yielding one entry per CDR3 protein. The sample has about 970,000 distinct CDR3 sequences; roughly 51% are singletons. The specimen sequenced was blood. The origin of the receptors is a woman aged 55 to 70 in good health.

The chain joins TRBV2 to TRBJ2-2, with TRBD2 as a possible D gene (6 bases). Between the trimmed V and J ends, which lost 10 bases and 5 bases, there was a span of 14 bases. The CDR3 spans 13 residues. Germline V CDR1 and CDR2: SNHLY, FYNNEI. In DNA, the CDR3 is TGTGCCACCCACGAGGGGAGGACCGGGGAGCTGTTTTTT. Translated, it gives CATHEGRTGELFF.

CDR3 amino acids: CASSIGSEQYF. In nucleotides, the CDR3 is TGTGCCAGTTCGATTGGGTCCGAGCAGTACTTC. The chain uses TRBV27 and TRBJ2-5; D unresolved. The end of the DNA fits TRBJ2-7 better, so the J call may be wrong. Germline assignment: CDR1 MNHEY and CDR2 SMNVEV (reference sequence). The CDR3 consists of 11 residues.

J is TRBJ2-7 and V is TRBV28; the match to TRBD2 covers 9 bases. The ends lost 5 bases at V and 6 bases at J; junction bases unmatched: 11. From germline, CDR1 is MDHEN and CDR2 SYDVKM. The CDR3 totals 15 residues. Here the CDR3 DNA reads TGTGCCAGCAGTCCCCCAGCTAGCGGGATGAGCGAGCAGTACTTC. Translated, it gives CASSPPASGMSEQYF. The full variable domain, its missing parts supplied by reference TRBV28 and TRBJ2-7, is DVKVTQSSRYLVKRTGEKVFLECVQDMDHENMFWYRQDPGLGLRLIYFSYDVKMKEKGDIPEGYSVSREKKERFSLILESASTNQTSMYLCASSPPASGMSEQYFGPGTRLTVT.

V gene TRBV28 combines with J gene TRBJ2-3; 10 bases match TRBD2. V shed 5 bases and J 2 bases; nucleotides not matched to a gene: 7. The germline gives CDR1 MDHEN, CDR2 SYDVKM. This CDR3 spans 16 amino acids. The CDR3 nucleotides read TGTGCCAGCAGTCCTTGGCTAGCGGGGGTCACAGATACGCAGTATTTT. It encodes CASSPWLAGVTDTQYF.

CDR3 amino acids: CATSRGAGAQETQYF. CDR3 coding DNA: TGTGCCACCAGCAGAGGTGCTGGAGCCCAAGAGACCCAGTACTTC. The chain combines TRBV15 with TRBJ2-5; D is undetermined. V was trimmed by 1 base and J by 1 base, leaving 10 bases between them. Germline CDR1 LNHNV, CDR2 YYDKDF (reference sequence). The CDR3 is 15 residues long.

This sequence joins TRBV4-3 and TRBJ2-1; D perhaps matches TRBD2 (5 bases). The germline V gene encodes CDR1 LGHNA and CDR2 YSLEER. Trimming stripped 1 base from V and 7 bases from J, with 11 bases between. This CDR3 region has 14 residues. The CDR3 nucleotides are TGCGCCAGCAGCCAAGCGGGGTTCGGGAATGAGCAGTTCTTC. As protein: CASSQAGFGNEQFF.

This rearrangement joins TRBV12-3 or TRBV12-4 to TRBJ2-7; D is ambiguous. This CDR3 has 14 residues. Trimming took 2 bases from V and 5 from J, leaving 13 bases between them. The CDR3: CASSLLTAKDEQYF. The CDR3, as DNA: TGTGCCAGCAGTTTACTAACAGCCAAGGACGAGCAGTACTTC.

There are a few counts of this clonotype. The chain is built from TRBV4-1 and TRBJ2-1, with 8 bases matching TRBD2. Germline V gene data show CDR1 as MGHRA and CDR2 as YSYEKL. V lost 4 bases and J lost 6; bases outside the gene matches: 11. The CDR3 is made up of 16 amino acids. The CDR3 region is CASSPRASGRFNEQFF. In DNA, the CDR3 is TGCGCCAGCAGCCCCCGGGCTAGCGGGCGCTTCAATGAGCAGTTCTTC.

This clonotype was detected a few times. The chain combines TRBV20-1 with TRBJ2-7; D not resolved. The V and J ends lost 2 bases and 3 bases respectively, with 14 bases between them. Germline V gene data show CDR1 as DFQATT and CDR2 as SNEGSKA (reference sequence). This CDR3 contains 14 residues. In DNA, the CDR3 is TGCAGTGCTAGAAGGACCTTGGCACGCTACGAGCAGTACTTC. This gives the protein CSARRTLARYEQYF.

This clonotype was picked up a small number of times. This chain joins TRBV7-9 and TRBJ2-5; TRBD2 matches at 10 bases. The V segment lost 6 bases and the J segment 2 bases; nucleotides outside the gene matches: 9. The CDR3 totals 16 residues. Germline loops: CDR1 SEHNR, CDR2 FQNEAQ (reference sequence). CDR3 region: CASRTLAGPEQETQYF. The DNA of the CDR3 is TGTGCCAGCAGAACACTAGCGGGGCCGGAACAAGAGACCCAGTACTTC.

The chain couples TRBV7-2 to TRBJ2-3, with 10 nucleotides matching TRBD2. This CDR3 contains 18 residues. Germline V gene data show CDR1 as SGHTA and CDR2 as FQGNSA. Trimming at V came to 3 bases and at J to 4 bases, leaving 13 bases not matched to a gene. The CDR3 nucleotides read TGTGCCAGCAGCTTCGCCCTGCTAGCGGGAGATCTGGCAGATACGCAGTATTTT. Translation: CASSFALLAGDLADTQYF.

About this clonotype itself: A much larger clone lies a single base off, so this may be a read error. The chain uses TRBV10-2 and TRBJ2-1, with 15 bases aligning to TRBD2. CDR1 WSHSY and CDR2 SAAADI come from the germline V gene. CDR3 length: 15 amino acids. The V segment lost 6 bases and the J segment 10 bases; nucleotides outside the gene matches: 7. Written as DNA, the CDR3 is TGCGCCAGCAGGGGGACTAGCGGGAGGCCCTACGAGCAGTTCTTC. Protein sequence: CASRGTSGRPYEQFF.

This chain connects TRBV7-8 to TRBJ2-3, with D perhaps being TRBD1 or TRBD2 (5 bases each). From germline, CDR1 is SGHVS and CDR2 FQNEAQ. V was trimmed by 3 bases and J by 4 bases, leaving 17 bases between them. CDR3 length equals 16 residues. The CDR3 loop is CASSFQIRTLADTQYF. CDR3 bases: TGTGCCAGCAGCTTTCAAATCAGGACACTAGCAGATACGCAGTATTTT.

The chain is built from TRBV9 and TRBJ1-3; D is undetermined. This CDR3 is 16 amino acids long. Per the germline V gene, CDR1 is SGDLS and CDR2 is YYNGEE. The V end lost 4 bases, the J end lost 0 bases, and 14 bases lay between the germline ends. CDR3 protein: CASSSNIRSSGNTIYF. In DNA, the CDR3 is TGTGCCAGCAGCTCGAATATCAGGTCCTCTGGAAACACCATATATTTT.

The V call is TRBV28, the J call TRBJ2-3; perhaps D is TRBD1 or TRBD2 (6 bases each). The CDR3 is 13 amino acids. Germline V gene sequence: CDR1 MDHEN, CDR2 SYDVKM. V was shortened by 10 bases and J by 3 bases, with 14 bases between the two germline ends. CDR3: CATDGGPTDTQYF. The DNA for the CDR3 is TGTGCCACCGATGGGGGGCCTACAGATACGCAGTATTTT.

The chain uses TRBV5-5 and TRBJ2-7; a weak D match, TRBD1 (6 bases). The V end lost 3 bases, the J end lost 0 bases, and 22 bases lay between the germline ends. The germline V gene has CDR1 SGHKS and CDR2 YYEKEE (reference sequence). CDR3 length: 18 residues. The CDR3 sequence is CASSSSYIARGSSYEQYF. DNA for the CDR3: TGTGCCAGCAGCTCCTCCTACATAGCCAGGGGTAGCTCCTACGAGCAGTACTTC.

The J gene is TRBJ2-1, the V gene TRBV29-1; 9 bases agree with TRBD2. V was pared by 6 bases and J by 9 bases, with 6 bases of the junction left unmatched. Germline loops: CDR1 SQVTM, CDR2 ANQGSEA. This CDR3 is 12 amino acids long. The DNA of the CDR3 is TGCAGCGTGGCCGGGACTAGCTGTGAGCAGTTCTTC. Amino acid sequence: CSVAGTSCEQFF.

The chain has TRBV18 and TRBJ2-7; TRBD1 agrees at 8 bases. With V trimmed by 0 bases and J by 2 bases, 0 bases remained unmatched. The CDR3 spans 14 residues. The germline V gene has CDR1 KGHSH and CDR2 LQKENI. The CDR3 DNA is TGTGCCAGCTCACCACCGGGACAGGCCTACGAGCAGTACTTC. This translates into CASSPPGQAYEQYF.

The gene calls are TRBV4-3 and TRBJ2-1; D might be TRBD1 (6 bases). Germline CDR1 LGHNA, CDR2 YSLEER. The V gene lost 0 bases and the J gene lost 4 bases, with 10 bases spanning the gap. This CDR3 is 15 amino acids long. The CDR3, as DNA: TGCGCCAGCAGCCAAGAGCCTACAGGGTACAATGAGCAGTTCTTC. It is translated as CASSQEPTGYNEQFF.

The chain carries TRBV10-3 and TRBJ2-2, with a possible D match to TRBD2 (6 bases). From germline, CDR1 is ENHRY and CDR2 SYGVKD. With 6 bases removed from V and 1 base from J, the gap between germline ends came to 9 bases. The CDR3 has 14 amino acids. The CDR3 loop is CAIRDYENTGELFF. In DNA form, the CDR3 reads TGTGCCATCAGGGACTATGAGAACACCGGGGAGCTGTTTTTT.

At least ten counts were recorded for this clonotype. The chain recombines TRBV4-2 with TRBJ2-3, with 12 bases aligning to TRBD2. CDR1 LGHNA and CDR2 YNFKEQ come from the germline V gene. There are 17 residues in the CDR3. V lost 1 base to trimming and J lost 4 bases; unmatched junction nucleotides: 6. CDR3 in amino acids: CASSQAPTSGRADTQYF. DNA of the CDR3: TGTGCCAGCAGCCAAGCCCCGACTAGCGGGAGAGCAGATACGCAGTATTTT.

This clonotype was seen only a few times. The V call is TRBV12-3 or TRBV12-4, the J call TRBJ2-1; 8 positions agree with TRBD2. The ends lost 7 bases at V and 1 base at J; junction bases unmatched: 6. The CDR3 spans 15 residues. CDR3 region: CASIRAGVSYNEQFF. CDR3 bases: TGTGCCAGCATCCGAGCGGGAGTGTCCTACAATGAGCAGTTCTTC.

CDR3 protein: CASRNRVRLVTDTQYF. In DNA, the CDR3 is TGTGCCAGCAGAAACAGGGTCAGGCTTGTCACAGATACGCAGTATTTT. The V call is TRBV6-6, the J call TRBJ2-3, with a weak D call TRBD1 (6 bases). This CDR3 region has 16 residues. V lost 6 bases and J lost 2, with 18 bases in between. Germline CDR1 reads MNHNY; CDR2 reads SVGAGI (reference sequence).

This clonotype has only a few counts. This sequence joins TRBV15 and TRBJ1-5; the D is unclear. CDR1 and CDR2 (germline): LNHNV, YYDKDF (reference sequence). This CDR3 spans 15 amino acids. V lost 0 bases and J lost 0, with 6 bases in between. The CDR3 reads CATSRDLGSNQPQHF. For the CDR3, the DNA is TGTGCCACCAGCAGAGATCTGGGTAGCAATCAGCCCCAGCATTTT.

The CDR3 region is CASSLPSGTVNNEQYF. CDR3 bases: TGTGCCAGCAGCTTACCATCCGGGACAGTTAACAATGAGCAGTACTTC. The chain is built from TRBV7-2 and TRBJ2-7; TRBD1 aligns across 7 bases. Per germline, CDR1 SGHTA and CDR2 FQGNSA. There are 16 residues in the CDR3. Trimming at V came to 2 bases and at J to 7 bases, leaving 14 bases not matched to a gene.